The text below deals with one T cell receptor beta chain. TCRdb's copy holds only in-frame clones and misses some; the assay was immunoSEQ multiplex PCR. The table lists over 70,000 clones, approximately 90% of them singletons. Germline values: CDR1 SQVTM, CDR2 ANQGSEA. The length of the CDR3 is 11 residues. J lost 10 bases, V lost 7 bases, and 6 bases had no gene match. These data originate in a study of T cell changes during pregnancy in multiple sclerosis. The source of this sequence is a female donor in good health, enrolled as a control in a pregnancy study. The chain carries TRBV29-1 and TRBJ2-1; 8 nucleotides match TRBD1. Sequences were derived from peripheral blood, sampled in the first trimester of pregnancy. DNA for the CDR3: TGCAGCGGTGACAGGGGAAGAGAGCAGTTCTTC. Protein sequence: CSGDRGREQFF.